This T cell receptor beta chain was documented in a study of cytomegalovirus exposure and HLA in healthy donors. PCR employed 60 Vbeta and 13 Jbeta primers. Profiled with immunoSEQ multiplex PCR; TCRdb holds only in-frame clones, not every one. This table has 160,000 or so clones, about 75% appearing once. Germline V gene data show CDR1 as LNHDA and CDR2 as SQIVND (reference sequence). The CDR3 length is 17 residues. Unmatched junction bases numbered 3, after V lost 5 bases and J lost 2 bases. The TCR was taken from a female donor in good health and CMV-seronegative. V is TRBV19 and J is TRBJ2-1; 16 bases align to TRBD2. Sequenced input: PBMCs. The DNA for the CDR3 is TGTGCCAGTAGTGGGACTAGCGGGGGGGCCGCCTACAATGAGCAGTTCTTC. This gives the protein CASSGTSGGAAYNEQFF.